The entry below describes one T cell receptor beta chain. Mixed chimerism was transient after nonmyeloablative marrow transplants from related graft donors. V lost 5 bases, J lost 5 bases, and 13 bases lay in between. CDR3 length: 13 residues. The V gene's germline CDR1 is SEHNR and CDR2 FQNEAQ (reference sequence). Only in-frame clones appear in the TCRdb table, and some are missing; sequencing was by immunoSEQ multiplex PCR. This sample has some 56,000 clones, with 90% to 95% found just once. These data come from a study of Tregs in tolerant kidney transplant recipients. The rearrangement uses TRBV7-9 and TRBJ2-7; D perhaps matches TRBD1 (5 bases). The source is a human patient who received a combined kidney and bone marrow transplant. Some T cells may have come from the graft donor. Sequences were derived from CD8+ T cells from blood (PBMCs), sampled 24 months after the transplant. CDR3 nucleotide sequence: TGTGCCAGCAGCCCGCCAGGGTTCCACGAGCAGTACTTC. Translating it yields CASSPPGFHEQYF.